Listed below are T cell receptor beta chains from one sample, sequenced in a study of spatial heterogeneity in lung cancer. TCRdb re-derived calls from the 5' RACE reads in MiXCR, one entry per CDR3 protein. The sample includes 8,000 to 9,500 distinct CDR3 sequences, roughly 2.8% seen only once; the top ten take roughly 13%. Here the sequenced sample was lung tumor tissue, taken at surgery. The receptors come from a male donor with early-stage non-small cell lung cancer. Both conserved end residues are part of each CDR3. The order of the fields is clone size, V gene, J gene, D gene, CDR3 protein, CDR3 DNA. A D gene is named only where the DNA matches it firmly. The listing skips clone size in some rows; elsewhere it reads once, few, many or a size class.

many	TRBV12-3/TRBV12-4	TRBJ2-5	NA	CASSSSDSLRTQYF	TGTGCCAGCAGTTCGTCGGACAGCTTGCGGACCCAGTACTTC
many	TRBV15	TRBJ2-5	NA	CATSRELTETQYF	TGTGCCACCAGCAGAGAACTGACAGAGACCCAGTACTTC
many	TRBV29-1	TRBJ2-3	TRBD1	CSVVGATDRATDTQYF	TGCAGCGTTGTTGGAGCCACGGACAGGGCCACAGATACGCAGTATTTT
many	TRBV7-2	TRBJ1-5	NA	CASSLARGAGQPQHF	TGTGCCAGCAGCTTAGCAAGAGGTGCAGGCCAGCCCCAGCATTTT
many	TRBV11-2	TRBJ1-1	NA	CASSLGTGISEAFF	TGTGCCAGCAGCTTAGGGACGGGGATATCTGAAGCTTTCTTT
many	TRBV28	TRBJ2-5	TRBD2	CASSSARGRGAEETQYF	TGTGCCAGCAGTTCTGCCCGAGGGCGGGGGGCCGAGGAGACCCAGTACTTC
many	TRBV7-9	TRBJ2-3	NA	CASSLEAGSTDTQYF	TGTGCCAGCAGCTTAGAGGCGGGGAGCACAGATACGCAGTATTTT
many	TRBV7-2	TRBJ2-7	NA	CASSLPGVDHPYEQYF	TGTGCCAGCAGCTTACCCGGGGTAGATCACCCCTACGAGCAGTACTTC
many	TRBV5-6	TRBJ2-5	TRBD2	CASTPQRGYQETQYF	TGTGCCAGCACCCCCCAGCGGGGGTACCAAGAGACCCAGTACTTC
medium-sized	TRBV7-2	TRBJ2-1	NA	CASSLGNEQFF	TGTGCCAGCAGCTTAGGCAATGAGCAGTTCTTC
many	TRBV5-1	TRBJ2-4	NA	CASSLTVAKNIQYF	TGCGCCAGCAGCTTAACCGTAGCCAAAAACATTCAGTACTTC
many	TRBV4-1	TRBJ1-1	NA	CASSQVPGQIFEAFF	TGCGCCAGCAGCCAAGTACCGGGACAAATCTTTGAAGCTTTCTTT
medium-sized	TRBV12-3/TRBV12-4	TRBJ1-6	NA	CASSPAWDNSPLHF	TGTGCCAGCAGCCCGGCATGGGATAATTCACCCCTCCACTTT
many	TRBV9	TRBJ1-1	TRBD1	CASSQEGQGGHTEAFF	TGTGCCAGCAGCCAAGAAGGACAGGGAGGACACACTGAAGCTTTCTTT
few	TRBV7-2	TRBJ2-7	TRBD2	CASSLGGGVLEQYF	TGTGCCAGCAGCTTAGGCGGGGGGGTTCTCGAGCAGTACTTC
many	TRBV5-8	TRBJ2-3	TRBD1	CASSFRRGRGDTQYF	TGTGCCAGCAGCTTTCGCAGGGGGCGCGGAGATACGCAGTATTTT
many	TRBV6-6	TRBJ2-3	TRBD1	CASRKGQGWGTDTQYF	TGTGCCAGCAGGAAAGGACAGGGGTGGGGCACAGATACGCAGTATTTT
many	TRBV12-3/TRBV12-4	TRBJ2-1	TRBD2	CASSPPGGGEQFF	TGTGCCAGCAGTCCCCCGGGGGGGGGTGAGCAGTTCTTC
many	TRBV20-1	TRBJ2-7	TRBD1	CSARDLAGGPYEQYF	TGCAGTGCTAGAGATTTGGCAGGGGGTCCCTACGAGCAGTACTTC
many	TRBV7-2	TRBJ2-6	NA	CASSLGRGSGANVLTF	TGTGCCAGCAGCTTAGGTCGAGGGTCTGGGGCCAACGTCCTGACTTTC
medium-sized	TRBV28	TRBJ2-5	NA	CASSSSRGTQETQYF	TGTGCCAGCAGTTCCTCCAGGGGAACACAAGAGACCCAGTACTTC
medium-sized	TRBV6-5	TRBJ2-1	NA	CASSLSSYNEQFF	TGTGCCAGCAGCTTGAGCTCCTACAATGAGCAGTTCTTC
many	TRBV5-1	TRBJ1-4	NA	CASSLNRLPNEKLFF	TGCGCCAGCAGCTTGAATCGGCTACCTAATGAAAAACTGTTTTTT
many	TRBV12-3/TRBV12-4	TRBJ2-7	NA	CASSSDWYEQYF	TGTGCCAGCAGTTCGGACTGGTACGAGCAGTACTTC
NA	TRBV9	TRBJ2-3	TRBD2	CASSPSGGRNTQYF	TGTGCCAGCAGTCCCAGCGGGGGCCGTAATACGCAGTATTTT
many	TRBV3-1	TRBJ1-4	TRBD1	CASSLRQGASEKLFF	TGTGCCAGCAGCCTCCGACAGGGGGCTAGTGAAAAACTGTTTTTT
many	TRBV5-6	TRBJ2-6	NA	CASSLKGGTGANVLTF	TGTGCCAGCAGCTTGAAAGGGGGAACTGGGGCCAACGTCCTGACTTTC
NA	TRBV5-1	TRBJ2-6	NA	CASSPFSGANVLTF	TGCGCCAGCAGCCCCTTTTCTGGGGCCAACGTCCTGACTTTC
many	TRBV13	TRBJ1-6	TRBD1	CASSLSWDREGSPLHF	TGTGCCAGCAGCTTATCGTGGGACAGGGAGGGTTCACCCCTCCACTTT